This T cell receptor (beta chain) was found in a study of OX40 agonist ivuxolimab in advanced cancers. Study-level background: Antecedent anti-PD-1, anti-PD-L1 or anti-CTLA-4 therapy was permissible, with 40% having received some.

TCRdb keeps only in-frame clones here, not all; method: immunoSEQ multiplex PCR. This table has approximately 79,000 clones, 85% to 95% appearing once. Study-level points and caveats: Expanded clones tended on average to be more numerous among CD8+ T cells than CD4+.

This CDR3 has 12 amino acids. V was trimmed by 4 bases and J by 5 bases, leaving 9 bases between them. Germline-derived CDR1 and CDR2 are SGHNT and YYREEE (reference sequence). On this clone itself: Its specificity is not known.

This chain joins TRBV5-4 and TRBJ1-2; D is ambiguous. Sequenced here: CD4+ or CD8+ T cells sorted from blood, sampled in a trial of the OX40 agonist ivuxolimab. The sequence was obtained from an adult with an advanced solid tumor such as melanoma, head and neck, liver or kidney cancer. CDR3 sequence reads: CASSPEGYGYTF. Here the CDR3 DNA reads TGTGCCAGCAGCCCGGAGGGTTATGGCTACACCTTC.